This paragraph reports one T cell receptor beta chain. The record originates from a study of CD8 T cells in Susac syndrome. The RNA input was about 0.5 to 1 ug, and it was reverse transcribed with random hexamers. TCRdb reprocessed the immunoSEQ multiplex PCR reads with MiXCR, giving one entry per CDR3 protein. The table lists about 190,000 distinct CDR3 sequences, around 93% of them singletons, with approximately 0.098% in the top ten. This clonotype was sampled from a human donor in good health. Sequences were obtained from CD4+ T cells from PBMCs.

The CDR3 is CASGQPGAGNTIYF. CDR3 in DNA: TGTGCCAGCGGACAACCCGGAGCTGGAAACACCATATATTTT. This chain connects TRBV25-1 to TRBJ1-3; D is perhaps TRBD1 (5 bases). Germline V gene data show CDR1 as MGHDK and CDR2 as SYGVNS. Trimming took off 8 bases at V and 2 bases at J, with 13 bases between the two ends. The CDR3 has 14 amino acids.